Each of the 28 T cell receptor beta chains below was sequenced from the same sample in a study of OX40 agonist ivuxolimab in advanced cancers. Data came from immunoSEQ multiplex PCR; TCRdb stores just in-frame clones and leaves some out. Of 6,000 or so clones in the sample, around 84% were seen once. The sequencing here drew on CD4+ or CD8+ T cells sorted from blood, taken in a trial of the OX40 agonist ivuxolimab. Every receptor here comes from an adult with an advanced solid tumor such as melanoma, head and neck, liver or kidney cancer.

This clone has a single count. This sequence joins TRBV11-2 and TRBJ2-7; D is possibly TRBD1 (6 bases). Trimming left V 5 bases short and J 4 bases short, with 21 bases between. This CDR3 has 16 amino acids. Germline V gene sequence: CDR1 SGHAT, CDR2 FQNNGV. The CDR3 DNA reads TGTGCCAGCAGCCTTATCGGGACACCTGAGCCTTACGAGCAGTACTTC. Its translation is CASSLIGTPEPYEQYF.

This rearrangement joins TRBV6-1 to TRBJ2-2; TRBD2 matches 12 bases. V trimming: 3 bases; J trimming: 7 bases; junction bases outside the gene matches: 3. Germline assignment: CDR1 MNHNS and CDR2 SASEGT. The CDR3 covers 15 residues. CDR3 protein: CASSDLAGGSGELFF. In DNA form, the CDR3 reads TGTGCCAGCAGTGACCTAGCGGGAGGGAGCGGGGAGCTGTTTTTT.

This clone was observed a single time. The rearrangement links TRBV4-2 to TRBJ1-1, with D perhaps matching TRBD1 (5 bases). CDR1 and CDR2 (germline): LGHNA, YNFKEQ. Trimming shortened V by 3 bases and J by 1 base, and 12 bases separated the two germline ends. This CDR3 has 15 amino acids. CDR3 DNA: TGTGCCAGCAGCCATACCAACGGGGGGAACACTGAAGCTTTCTTT. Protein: CASSHTNGGNTEAFF.

CDR3: CASSLGGSNAGELFF. As DNA, the CDR3 is TGTGCCAGCAGTCTCGGGGGCTCTAATGCCGGGGAGCTGTTTTTT. This sequence joins TRBV4-2 and TRBJ2-2, with D possibly called TRBD1 or TRBD2 (6 bases each). The CDR3 runs 15 residues. Germline V gene sequence: CDR1 LGHNA, CDR2 YNFKEQ. V dropped 6 bases and J dropped 6 bases, with 17 bases sitting between them.

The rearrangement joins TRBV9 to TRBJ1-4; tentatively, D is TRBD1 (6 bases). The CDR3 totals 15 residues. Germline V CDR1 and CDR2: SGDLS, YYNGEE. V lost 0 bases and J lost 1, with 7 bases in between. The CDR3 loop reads CASSVEGVTNEKLFF. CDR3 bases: TGTGCCAGCAGCGTAGAGGGGGTAACTAATGAAAAACTGTTTTTT.

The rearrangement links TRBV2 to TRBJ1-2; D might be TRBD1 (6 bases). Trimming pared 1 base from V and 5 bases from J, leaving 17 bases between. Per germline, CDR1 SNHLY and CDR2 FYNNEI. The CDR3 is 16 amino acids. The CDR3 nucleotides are TGTGCCAGCAGTGAAGACCTTCACGGACAGCCGTATGGCTACACCTTC. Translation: CASSEDLHGQPYGYTF. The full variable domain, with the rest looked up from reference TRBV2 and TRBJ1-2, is EPEVTQTPSHQVTQMGQEVILRCVPISNHLYFYWYRQILGQKVEFLVSFYNNEISEKSEIFDDQFSVERPDGSNFTLKIRSTKLEDSAMYFCASSEDLHGQPYGYTFGSGTRLTVV.

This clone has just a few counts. CDR3 loop: CAWRAREGVNYGYTF. The CDR3 DNA is TGTGCCTGGAGGGCCCGAGAGGGTGTCAACTATGGCTACACCTTC. The genes are TRBV30 and TRBJ1-2, with D unresolved. The germline CDR1 and CDR2 sequences are GTSNPN and SVGIG (reference sequence). V was cut by 3 bases and J by 2 bases, with 16 bases left in between. CDR3 length: 15 residues.

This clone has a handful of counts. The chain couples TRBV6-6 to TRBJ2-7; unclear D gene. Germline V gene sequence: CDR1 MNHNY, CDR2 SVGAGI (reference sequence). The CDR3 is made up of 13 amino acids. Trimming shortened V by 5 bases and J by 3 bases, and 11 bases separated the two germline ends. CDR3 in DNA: TGTGCCAGCAGTAGGGAACAGCACTACGAGCAGTACTTC. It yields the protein CASSREQHYEQYF.

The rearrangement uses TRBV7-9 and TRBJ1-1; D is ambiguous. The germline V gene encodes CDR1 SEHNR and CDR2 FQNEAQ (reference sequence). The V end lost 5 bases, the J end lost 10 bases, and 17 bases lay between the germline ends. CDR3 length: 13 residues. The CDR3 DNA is TGTGCCAGCAGCGTCAAAGCCCTTGAGTCAGCTTTCTTT. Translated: CASSVKALESAFF. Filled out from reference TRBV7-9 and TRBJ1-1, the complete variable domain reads DTGVSQNPRHKITKRGQNVTFRCDPISEHNRLYWYRQTLGQGPEFLTYFQNEAQLEKSRLLSDRFSAERPKGSFSTLEIQRTEQGDSAMYLCASSVKALESAFFGQGTRLTVV.

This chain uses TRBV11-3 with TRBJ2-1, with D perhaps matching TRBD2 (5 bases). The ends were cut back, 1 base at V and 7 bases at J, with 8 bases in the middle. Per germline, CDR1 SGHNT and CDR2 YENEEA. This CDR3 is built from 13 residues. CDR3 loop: CASSLAPGNEQFF. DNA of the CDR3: TGTGCCAGCAGCTTAGCCCCGGGGAATGAGCAGTTCTTC.

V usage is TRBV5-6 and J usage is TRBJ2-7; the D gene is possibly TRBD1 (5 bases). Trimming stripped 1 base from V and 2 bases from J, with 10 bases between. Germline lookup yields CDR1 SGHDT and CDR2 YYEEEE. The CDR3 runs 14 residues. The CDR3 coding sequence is TGTGCCAGCAGCTTGACAGGTACCCCCTACGAGCAGTACTTC. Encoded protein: CASSLTGTPYEQYF.

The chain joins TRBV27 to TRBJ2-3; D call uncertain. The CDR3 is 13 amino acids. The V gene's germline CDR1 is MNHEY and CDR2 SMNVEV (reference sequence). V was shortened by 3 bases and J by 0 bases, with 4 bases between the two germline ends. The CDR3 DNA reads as TGTGCCAGCAGTTTGGGAAGCACAGATACGCAGTATTTT. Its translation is CASSLGSTDTQYF.

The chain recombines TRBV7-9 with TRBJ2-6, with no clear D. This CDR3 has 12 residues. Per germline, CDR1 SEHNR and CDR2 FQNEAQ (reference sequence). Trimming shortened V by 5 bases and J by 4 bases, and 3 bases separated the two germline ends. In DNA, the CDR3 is TGTGCCAGCAGCCCGGGGGCCAACGTCCTGACTTTC. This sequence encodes CASSPGANVLTF.

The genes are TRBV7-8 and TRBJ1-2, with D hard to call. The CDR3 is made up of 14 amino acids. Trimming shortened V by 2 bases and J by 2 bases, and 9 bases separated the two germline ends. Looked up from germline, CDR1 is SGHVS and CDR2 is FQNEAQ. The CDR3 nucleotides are TGTGCCAGCAGCTTAAGGAACTCCAACTATGGCTACACCTTC. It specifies CASSLRNSNYGYTF.

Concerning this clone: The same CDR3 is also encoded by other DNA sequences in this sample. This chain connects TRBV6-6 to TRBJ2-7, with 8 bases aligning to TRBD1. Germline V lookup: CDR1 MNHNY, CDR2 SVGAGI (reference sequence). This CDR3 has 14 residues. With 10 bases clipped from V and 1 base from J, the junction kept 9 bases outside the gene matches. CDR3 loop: CANADRGPSYEQYF. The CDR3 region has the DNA TGTGCCAACGCTGACAGGGGCCCTTCCTACGAGCAGTACTTC.

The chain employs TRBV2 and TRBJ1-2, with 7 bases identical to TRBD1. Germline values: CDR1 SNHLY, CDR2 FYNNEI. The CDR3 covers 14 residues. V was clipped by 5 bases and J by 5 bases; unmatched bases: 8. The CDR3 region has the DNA TGTGCCAGCAGTTTGGAGGGGGCGCCTTATGGCTACACCTTC. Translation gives CASSLEGAPYGYTF. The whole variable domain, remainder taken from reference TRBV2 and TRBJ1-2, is EPEVTQTPSHQVTQMGQEVILRCVPISNHLYFYWYRQILGQKVEFLVSFYNNEISEKSEIFDDQFSVERPDGSNFTLKIRSTKLEDSAMYFCASSLEGAPYGYTFGSGTRLTVV.

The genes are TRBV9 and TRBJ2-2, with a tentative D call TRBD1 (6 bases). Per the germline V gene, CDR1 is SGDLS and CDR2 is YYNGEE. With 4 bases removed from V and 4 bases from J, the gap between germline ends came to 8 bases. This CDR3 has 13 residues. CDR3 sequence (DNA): TGTGCCAGCAGCCTAGGGGGCACCGGGGAGCTGTTTTTT. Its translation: CASSLGGTGELFF.

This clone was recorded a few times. The CDR3 spells CASSWARYEQYF. CDR3 nucleotides: TGTGCCAGCAGCTGGGCACGGTACGAGCAGTACTTC. This chain connects TRBV5-8 to TRBJ2-7; D remains ambiguous. Per germline, CDR1 SGHTS and CDR2 YDEGEE. V was trimmed by 3 bases and J by 4 bases, leaving 8 bases between them. CDR3 size: 12 residues.

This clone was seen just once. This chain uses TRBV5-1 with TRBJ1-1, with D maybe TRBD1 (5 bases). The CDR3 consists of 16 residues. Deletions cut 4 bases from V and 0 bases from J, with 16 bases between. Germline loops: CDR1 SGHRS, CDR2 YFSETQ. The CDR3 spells CASSPGRHTMNTEAFF. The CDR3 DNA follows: TGCGCCAGCAGCCCGGGACGCCACACCATGAACACTGAAGCTTTCTTT.

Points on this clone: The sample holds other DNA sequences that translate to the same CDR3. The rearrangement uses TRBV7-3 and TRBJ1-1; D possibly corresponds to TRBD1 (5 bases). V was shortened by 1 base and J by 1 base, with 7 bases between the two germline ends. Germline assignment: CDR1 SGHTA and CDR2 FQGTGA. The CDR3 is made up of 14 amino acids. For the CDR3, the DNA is TGTGCCAGCAGCTTAATGGGGGGGAACACTGAAGCTTTCTTT. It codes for CASSLMGGNTEAFF.

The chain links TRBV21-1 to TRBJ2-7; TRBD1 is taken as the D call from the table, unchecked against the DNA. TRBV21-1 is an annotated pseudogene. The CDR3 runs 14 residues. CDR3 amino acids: CASSKLGQGHEQYF. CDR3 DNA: TGTGCCAGCAGCAAATTGGGTCAGGGTCACGAGCAGTACTTC.

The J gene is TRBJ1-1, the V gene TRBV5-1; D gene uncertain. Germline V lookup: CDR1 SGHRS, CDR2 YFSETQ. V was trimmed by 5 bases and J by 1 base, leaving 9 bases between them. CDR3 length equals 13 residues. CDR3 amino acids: CASRPDGNTEAFF. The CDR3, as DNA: TGCGCCAGCAGACCTGACGGGAACACTGAAGCTTTCTTT.

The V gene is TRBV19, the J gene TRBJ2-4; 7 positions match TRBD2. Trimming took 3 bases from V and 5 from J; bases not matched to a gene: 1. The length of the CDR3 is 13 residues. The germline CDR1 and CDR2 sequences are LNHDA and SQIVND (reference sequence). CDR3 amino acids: CASSMAGENIQYF. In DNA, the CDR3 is TGTGCCAGTAGTATGGCGGGGGAAAACATTCAGTACTTC.

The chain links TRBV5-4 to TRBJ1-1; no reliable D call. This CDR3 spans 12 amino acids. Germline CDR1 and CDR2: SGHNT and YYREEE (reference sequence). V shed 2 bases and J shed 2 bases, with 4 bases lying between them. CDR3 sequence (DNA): TGTGCCAGCAGCTTCGGCAACACTGAAGCTTTCTTT. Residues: CASSFGNTEAFF.

In DNA form, the CDR3 reads TGTGCCAGCAGCTTGGGCGGATACAATGAGCAGTTCTTC. Translating gives CASSLGGYNEQFF. This chain links TRBV5-6 with TRBJ2-1, with no clear D. V shed 0 bases and J shed 4 bases, with 5 bases lying between them. CDR3 length: 13 residues. The V gene's germline CDR1 is SGHDT and CDR2 YYEEEE.

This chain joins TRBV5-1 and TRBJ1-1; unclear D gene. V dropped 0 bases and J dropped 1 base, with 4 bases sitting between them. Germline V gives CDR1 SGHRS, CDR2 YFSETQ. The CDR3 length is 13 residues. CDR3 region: CASSLAKNTEAFF. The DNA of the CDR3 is TGCGCCAGCAGCTTGGCCAAGAACACTGAAGCTTTCTTT.

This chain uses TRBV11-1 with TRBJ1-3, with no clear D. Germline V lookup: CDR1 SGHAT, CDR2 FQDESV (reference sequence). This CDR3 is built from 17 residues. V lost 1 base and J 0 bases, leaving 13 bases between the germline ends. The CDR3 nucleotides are TGTGCCAGCAGCTTAGGGGGAGGCCCAAGCTCTGGAAACACCATATATTTT. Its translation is CASSLGGGPSSGNTIYF. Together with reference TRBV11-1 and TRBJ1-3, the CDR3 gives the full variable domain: EAEVAQSPRYKITEKSQAVAFWCDPISGHATLYWYRQILGQGPELLVQFQDESVVDDSQLPKDRFSAERLKGVDSTLKIQPAELGDSAMYLCASSLGGGPSSGNTIYFGEGSWLTVV.

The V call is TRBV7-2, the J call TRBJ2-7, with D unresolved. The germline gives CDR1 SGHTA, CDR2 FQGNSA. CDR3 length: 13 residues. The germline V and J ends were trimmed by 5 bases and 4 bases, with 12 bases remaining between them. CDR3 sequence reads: CASSPSGTYEQYF. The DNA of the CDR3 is TGTGCCAGCAGCCCTTCGGGCACTTACGAGCAGTACTTC.